A selection of T cell receptor beta chains follows, all from one sample in a study of CD8+ T cells in alopecia areata. Libraries were prepared by immunoSEQ multiplex PCR; TCRdb keeps only in-frame clonotypes and omits some of them. The sample shows 150,000 or so clones, 55% of them seen only once. The sample comprised CD4+ T cells sorted from blood. These receptors were taken from a human donor in good health. CDR3s include the opening cysteine and the closing phenylalanine or tryptophan. The D gene is left open where the match is weak. A row's size may be missing; if present it is once, few, many or a size class.

clone_size	v_call	j_call	d_call	cdr3_aa	cdr3_nt
-	TRBV29-1	TRBJ2-5	-	CSVVIHQETQYF	TGCAGCGTTGTGATCCACCAAGAGACCCAGTACTTC
-	TRBV7-6	TRBJ2-2	TRBD2	CASSAIGTSGTGELFF	TGTGCCAGCAGCGCGATCGGGACTAGCGGCACCGGGGAGCTGTTTTTT
-	TRBV5-4	TRBJ1-2	TRBD1	CASSRSGQGPYGYTF	TGTGCCAGCAGCCGAAGCGGACAGGGACCCTATGGCTACACCTTC
few	TRBV6-5	TRBJ2-7	TRBD2	CASSSLTSGRTYEQYF	TGTGCCAGCAGTTCGCTGACTAGCGGGAGGACCTACGAGCAGTACTTC
-	TRBV5-6	TRBJ2-2	-	CASSRLETGELFF	TGTGCCAGCAGCCGTCTCGAGACCGGGGAGCTGTTTTTT
-	TRBV29-1	TRBJ2-1	-	CSVAGSKVSEQFF	TGCAGCGTTGCAGGCTCAAAAGTCAGTGAGCAGTTCTTC
few	TRBV5-8	TRBJ2-7	-	CASVLDPSSYEQYF	TGTGCCAGCGTACTGGACCCGTCGTCCTACGAGCAGTACTTC
-	TRBV30	TRBJ2-2	-	CAWDRQAGGTRELFF	TGTGCCTGGGATAGACAGGCAGGAGGTACGAGGGAGCTGTTTTTT
-	TRBV5-1	TRBJ2-7	-	CASSLFSDSYEQYF	TGCGCCAGCAGCTTGTTTAGCGACAGCTACGAGCAGTACTTC
-	TRBV5-6	TRBJ2-1	TRBD1	CASSLGQGALDEQFF	TGTGCCAGCAGCTTGGGACAGGGGGCATTAGATGAGCAGTTCTTC
-	TRBV14	TRBJ2-3	-	CASSQGQSPSTDTQYF	TGTGCCAGCAGCCAAGGGCAGTCACCTAGCACAGATACGCAGTATTTT
-	TRBV5-6	TRBJ1-2	-	CASLRVVSDRLKYGYTF	TGTGCCAGTTTAAGAGTAGTCAGTGACAGGCTGAAATATGGCTACACCTTC
-	TRBV29-1	TRBJ2-7	-	CSVALSSYEQYF	TGCAGCGTTGCTCTCAGTTCCTACGAGCAGTACTTC
-	TRBV5-1	TRBJ1-5	-	CASSLDGYSNQPQHF	TGCGCCAGCAGCTTGGACGGGTATAGCAATCAGCCCCAGCATTTT
-	TRBV5-1	TRBJ1-1	-	CASSLGAGGRSGNTEAFF	TGCGCCAGCAGCTTGGGGGCCGGGGGTAGATCGGGGAACACTGAAGCTTTCTTT
-	TRBV29-1	TRBJ2-2	-	CSVCTGVTGELFF	TGCAGCGTTTGTACGGGAGTCACCGGGGAGCTGTTTTTT
-	TRBV2	TRBJ1-4	-	CASSDEKLFF	TGTGCCAGCAGTGATGAAAAACTGTTTTTT
-	TRBV6-6	TRBJ1-2	-	CASSKPRGADYGYTF	TGTGCCAGCAGTAAACCTCGAGGGGCTGACTATGGCTACACCTTC
once	TRBV7-6	TRBJ2-1	-	CASSLAGRGYNEQFF	TGTGCCAGCAGCTTAGCCGGTAGGGGATACAATGAGCAGTTCTTC
few	TRBV19	TRBJ1-1	TRBD1	CASSLGQGFWAGEAFF	TGTGCCAGTAGTCTCGGACAGGGGTTCTGGGCGGGGGAAGCTTTCTTT
few	TRBV6-5	TRBJ1-4	-	CASSYSPGKEKLFF	TGTGCCAGCAGTTACTCCCCGGGGAAGGAAAAACTGTTTTTT
once	TRBV2	TRBJ2-7	TRBD1	CASSFGQAVTYEQYF	TGTGCCAGCAGTTTTGGACAGGCGGTTACCTACGAGCAGTACTTC
once	TRBV20-1	TRBJ2-2	-	CSASGAGELFF	TGCAGTGCGTCAGGGGCCGGGGAGCTGTTTTTT
-	TRBV2	TRBJ1-2	TRBD1	CASRPGQGQYGYTF	TGTGCCAGCAGGCCGGGACAGGGGCAGTATGGCTACACCTTC
-	TRBV11-2	TRBJ2-1	TRBD1	CASSLIRGNEQFF	TGTGCCAGCAGCTTAATCAGGGGGAATGAGCAGTTCTTC
few	TRBV29-1	TRBJ2-5	-	CSVRRGNQETQYF	TGCAGCGTCCGGCGGGGAAACCAAGAGACCCAGTACTTC
-	TRBV28	TRBJ2-5	-	CASSIQETQYF	TGTGCCAGCAGTATTCAAGAGACCCAGTACTTC
-	TRBV30	TRBJ2-3	-	CAWSTLLAADTQYF	TGTGCCTGGAGTACCCTCTTGGCCGCAGATACGCAGTATTTT
-	TRBV28	TRBJ2-5	-	CASSSWTEYQETQYF	TGTGCCAGCAGTTCTTGGACTGAGTACCAAGAGACCCAGTACTTC
-	TRBV6-5	TRBJ2-6	-	CASSRVSGANVLTF	TGTGCCAGCAGTCGCGTCTCTGGGGCCAACGTCCTGACTTTC
once	TRBV9	TRBJ2-1	-	CASSASNNEQFF	TGTGCCAGCAGCGCCAGTAACAATGAGCAGTTCTTC
-	TRBV29-1	TRBJ1-1	-	CSARGYTEAFF	TGCAGCGCGAGAGGGTACACTGAAGCTTTCTTT
-	TRBV7-2	TRBJ2-5	-	CASSFGTVRETQYF	TGTGCCAGCAGCTTCGGGACGGTTCGTGAGACCCAGTACTTC
-	TRBV10-3	TRBJ2-7	TRBD1	CAISVQGATALSYEQYF	TGTGCCATCAGTGTTCAGGGGGCGACCGCACTCTCCTACGAGCAGTACTTC
few	TRBV6-5	TRBJ2-2	-	CASRIGAWTGELFF	TGTGCCAGCCGTATCGGGGCGTGGACGGGGGAGCTGTTTTTT
-	TRBV7-6	TRBJ2-7	-	CASSSLRGVSYEQYF	TGTGCCAGCAGCTCTCTTCGGGGCGTCTCCTACGAGCAGTACTTC
-	TRBV5-6	TRBJ2-5	TRBD2	CASSLAGGRETQYF	TGTGCCAGCAGCTTAGCGGGAGGGCGAGAGACCCAGTACTTC
few	TRBV6-5	TRBJ2-7	TRBD2	CASSSGTRVSEQYF	TGTGCCAGCAGTTCCGGGACTAGAGTTTCCGAGCAGTACTTC
few	TRBV30	TRBJ2-1	-	CAWSVLNEQFF	TGTGCCTGGAGTGTACTCAATGAGCAGTTCTTC
-	TRBV29-1	TRBJ2-1	-	CSDWEGAGEQFF	TGCAGCGACTGGGAGGGGGCCGGTGAGCAGTTCTTC
-	TRBV6-5	TRBJ1-2	-	CASRQGGHPGGYTF	TGTGCCAGCAGACAAGGCGGACATCCCGGTGGCTACACCTTC
few	TRBV5-1	TRBJ2-7	-	CASSLRGGMGSYEQYF	TGCGCCAGCAGCTTGAGGGGCGGGATGGGAAGCTACGAGCAGTACTTC